The subject of this entry is one T cell receptor (beta chain). The source of the sample is a study of blood T cell repertoires in COVID-19. CDR3 size: 16 residues. The V end was cut by 4 bases, the J end by 4 bases, with 17 bases between. Per the germline V gene, CDR1 is MGHRA and CDR2 is YSYEKL. Authors' analysis steps: Amplification of reference gene primers was used by the study to estimate nucleated cell counts. Profiled with immunoSEQ multiplex PCR; TCRdb holds only in-frame clones, not every one. V and J calls and clone size come straight from that table; D and trimming were deduced from the DNA. Among just over 250,000 clones, approximately 90% were seen once, and the ten largest hold approximately 4.3%.

The sequenced sample was peripheral blood. The TCR originated in a man aged 60 to 69 who had recovered from COVID-19. The chain couples TRBV4-1 to TRBJ1-5; TRBD1 is a possible D gene (6 bases). CDR3 in DNA: TGCGCCAGCAGCCGTCCGGGACAACAAACTAATCAGCCCCAGCATTTT. It codes for CASSRPGQQTNQPQHF.